This record covers a single T cell receptor beta chain. As yet, its antigen is unknown. Trimming removed 10 bases from V and 2 bases from J, with 14 bases in between. This CDR3 is built from 13 residues. Per germline, CDR1 LNHDA and CDR2 SQIVND (reference sequence). This entry belongs to a study of cytomegalovirus exposure and HLA in healthy donors. Whole-study results and caveats: Indistinguishable V segments such as TRBV6-2 and TRBV6-3 were excluded. By HLA locus, TCR association rates varied in a later analysis, with DRB1 showing the most and HLA-C the fewest. Per a later analysis, 16,951 TCR beta sequences showed association with HLA alleles at 0.05 false discovery rate. Reportedly, fewer N-insertions than the approximately 650-donor mean appeared in an Asian-associated ancestry cluster in a later analysis.

Both 60 Vbeta primers and 13 Jbeta primers went into the PCR. Sequencing was performed with immunoSEQ multiplex PCR; in TCRdb, only in-frame clones are kept and a portion is missing. This repertoire includes 85,000 or so clones. The specimen sequenced was PBMCs. The chain recombines TRBV19 with TRBJ2-5; D remains ambiguous. The receptor's source is a woman in her 30s in good health and CMV-seronegative. The CDR3 region has the DNA TGTGCCACCGCGGTTAGCAGACAAGAGACCCAGTACTTC. As protein: CATAVSRQETQYF. Full variable domain (rest looked up from reference TRBV19 and TRBJ2-5): DGGITQSPKYLFRKEGQNVTLSCEQNLNHDAMYWYRQDPGQGLRLIYYSQIVNDFQKGDIAEGYSVSREKKESFPLTVTSAQKNPTAFYLCATAVSRQETQYFGPGTRLLVL.